One T cell receptor (beta chain) is described in this entry. Its antigen is as yet unknown. This entry is derived from a study of cytomegalovirus exposure and HLA in healthy donors. General study findings and limits: TCR beta V segments were, for the most part, productive about 87% or about 30% of the time in an earlier analysis. Despite most TCR sequences being rare, some public TCRs occurred in many donors.

The CDR3 runs 16 residues. Germline trimming cut 5 bases from V and 0 bases from J; bases unmatched to any gene: 7. Germline V gene sequence: CDR1 SGHRS, CDR2 YFSETQ. Primers included in the PCR were 60 Vbeta and 13 Jbeta primers. Some clones are missing from TCRdb's copy, which holds only in-frame ones; the method was immunoSEQ multiplex PCR. The sample records 100,000 to 150,000 clones, more than 65% being singletons. The source is a male donor in good health and CMV-seropositive. The sequenced material came from PBMCs. The chain is built from TRBV5-1 and TRBJ2-1, with 8 bases lining up with TRBD1. CDR3 sequence: CASRKTGGSSYNEQFF. CDR3 in DNA: TGCGCCAGCAGGAAAACAGGGGGTTCCTCCTACAATGAGCAGTTCTTC.